These 6 T cell receptor beta chains originate from one sample sequenced in a study of shared clonotypes between healthy human individuals. TCRdb's table, derived via immunoSEQ multiplex PCR, lists solely in-frame clones and lacks some. This table has about 2.2 million clones, just over 90% appearing once. The naive CD8 fraction comprised CD45RO-negative cells positively selected for CCR7 and excluded terminally differentiated effector memory CD45RA+ cells. Sequenced material: naive CD8+ T cells from PBMCs. The receptors derive from a man aged 18 to 30 in good health. Some clones in this sample may be carry-over from other donors' samples.

Of note for this clone: The same CDR3 can be traced to other DNA sequences in this sample. The V call is TRBV7-9, the J call TRBJ2-1; 11 bases are a match to TRBD2. J lost 7 bases, V lost 2 bases, and 1 base had no gene match. This CDR3 contains 14 residues. Germline lookup yields CDR1 SEHNR and CDR2 FQNEAQ (reference sequence). CDR3 bases: TGTGCCAGCAGCTTAAGACTAGCGGGGAATGAGCAGTTCTTC. Encoded protein: CASSLRLAGNEQFF.

The chain couples TRBV6-1 to TRBJ2-1; D is unresolved. Germline V lookup: CDR1 MNHNS, CDR2 SASEGT. V lost 9 bases, J lost 6 bases, and 15 bases lay in between. The CDR3 contains 13 residues. The CDR3 here is CASGMRYSNEQFF. CDR3 in DNA: TGTGCCAGTGGCATGCGATACTCCAATGAGCAGTTCTTC.

The V gene is TRBV28, the J gene TRBJ2-7; D remains unclear. The CDR3 spans 13 residues. The V and J ends lost 3 bases and 1 base respectively, with 7 bases between them. Germline CDR1 is MDHEN and CDR2 is SYDVKM. CDR3 coding DNA: TGTGCCAGCAGTTTTACTGAATCCTACGAGCAGTACTTC. Protein: CASSFTESYEQYF.

This clone was seen once. This rearrangement joins TRBV4-3 to TRBJ2-1; D is undetermined. V shed 0 bases and J shed 0 bases, with 15 bases lying between them. This CDR3 has 18 residues. Germline lookup yields CDR1 LGHNA and CDR2 YSLEER. The chain's CDR3 is CASSQEEAPFSSYNEQFF. In nucleotides, the CDR3 is TGCGCCAGCAGCCAAGAAGAGGCGCCGTTTAGCTCCTACAATGAGCAGTTCTTC.

This chain uses TRBV5-6 with TRBJ2-7, with 12 nucleotides matching TRBD2. The trim removed 4 bases at V and 4 bases at J, leaving 6 bases unmatched. The germline gives CDR1 SGHDT, CDR2 YYEEEE. There are 15 residues in the CDR3. The CDR3 loop reads CASSGGTSGSYEQYF. Written as DNA, the CDR3 is TGTGCCAGCAGCGGAGGGACTAGCGGGTCATACGAGCAGTACTTC. The whole variable domain, filled in from reference TRBV5-6 and TRBJ2-7, reads DAGVTQSPTHLIKTRGQQVTLRCSPKSGHDTVSWYQQALGQGPQFIFQYYEEEERQRGNFPDRFSGHQFPNYSSELNVNALLLGDSALYLCASSGGTSGSYEQYFGPGTRLTVT.

The sample holds a few counts of this clone. The sample carries other DNA sequences with the same CDR3. V gene TRBV19 combines with J gene TRBJ1-1, with 8 bases fitting TRBD1. Germline V lookup: CDR1 LNHDA, CDR2 SQIVND (reference sequence). With V trimmed by 5 bases and J by 1 base, 3 bases remained unmatched. This CDR3 is 14 amino acids long. DNA for the CDR3: TGTGCCAGTAGTCTTGGGACAGGGAACACTGAAGCTTTCTTT. This codes for CASSLGTGNTEAFF.